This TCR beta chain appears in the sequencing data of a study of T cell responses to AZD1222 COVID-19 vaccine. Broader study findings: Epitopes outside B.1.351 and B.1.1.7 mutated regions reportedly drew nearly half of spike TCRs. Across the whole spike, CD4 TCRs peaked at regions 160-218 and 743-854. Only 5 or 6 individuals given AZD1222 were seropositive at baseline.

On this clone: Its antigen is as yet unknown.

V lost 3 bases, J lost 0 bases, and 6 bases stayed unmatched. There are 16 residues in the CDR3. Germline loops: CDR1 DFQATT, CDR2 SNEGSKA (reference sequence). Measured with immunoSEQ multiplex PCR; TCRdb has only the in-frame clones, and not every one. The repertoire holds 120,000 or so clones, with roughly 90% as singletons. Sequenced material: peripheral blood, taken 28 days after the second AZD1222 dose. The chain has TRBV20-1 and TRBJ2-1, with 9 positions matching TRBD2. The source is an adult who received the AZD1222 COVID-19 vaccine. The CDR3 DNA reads TGCAGTGCTAGTTTGGCGGGAGGGAGCTCCTACAATGAGCAGTTCTTC. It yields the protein CSASLAGGSSYNEQFF.